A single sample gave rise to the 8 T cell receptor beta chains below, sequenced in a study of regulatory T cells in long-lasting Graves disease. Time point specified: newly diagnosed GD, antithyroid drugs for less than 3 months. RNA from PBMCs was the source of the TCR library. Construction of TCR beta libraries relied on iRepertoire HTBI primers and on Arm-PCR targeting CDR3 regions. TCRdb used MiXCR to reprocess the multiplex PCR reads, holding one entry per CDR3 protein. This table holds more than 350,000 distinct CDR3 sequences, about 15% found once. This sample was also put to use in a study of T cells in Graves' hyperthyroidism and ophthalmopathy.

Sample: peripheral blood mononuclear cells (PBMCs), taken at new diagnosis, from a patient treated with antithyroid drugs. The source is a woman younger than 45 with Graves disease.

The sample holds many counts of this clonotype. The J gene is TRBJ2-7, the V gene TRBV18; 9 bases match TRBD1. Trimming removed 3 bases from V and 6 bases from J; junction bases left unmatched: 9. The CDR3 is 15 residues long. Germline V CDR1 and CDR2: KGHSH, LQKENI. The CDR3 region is CASSPSTGGISEQYF. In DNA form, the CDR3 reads TGTGCCAGCTCACCGTCGACAGGGGGGATCAGCGAGCAGTACTTC. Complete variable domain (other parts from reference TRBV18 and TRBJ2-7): NAGVMQNPRHLVRRRGQEARLRCSPMKGHSHVYWYRQLPEEGLKFMVYLQKENIIDESGMPKERFSAEFPKEGPSILRIQQVVRGDSAAYFCASSPSTGGISEQYFGPGTRLTVT.

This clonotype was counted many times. CDR3 bases: TGTGCCAGCAGTCCCCGTGGGCCAACGGGCACTGAAGCTTTCTTT. Protein product: CASSPRGPTGTEAFF. This chain links TRBV6-1 with TRBJ1-1; D remains unclear. Germline V gene data show CDR1 as MNHNS and CDR2 as SASEGT. CDR3 size: 15 residues. V was pared by 5 bases and J by 4 bases, with 17 bases between.

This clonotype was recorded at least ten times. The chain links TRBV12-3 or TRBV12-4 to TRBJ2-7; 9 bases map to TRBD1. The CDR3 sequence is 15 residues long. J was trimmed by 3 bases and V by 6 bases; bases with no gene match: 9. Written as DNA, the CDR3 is TGTGCCAGCAGGCCCACAGGGGGCGGCCACTACGAGCAGTACTTC. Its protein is CASRPTGGGHYEQYF.

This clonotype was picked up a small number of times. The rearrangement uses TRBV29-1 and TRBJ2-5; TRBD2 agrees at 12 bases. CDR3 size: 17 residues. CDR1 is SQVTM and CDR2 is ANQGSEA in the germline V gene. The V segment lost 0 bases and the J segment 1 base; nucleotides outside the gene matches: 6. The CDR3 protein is CSVEDPLAGGLQETQYF. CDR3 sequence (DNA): TGCAGCGTTGAAGATCCACTAGCGGGAGGACTCCAAGAGACCCAGTACTTC.

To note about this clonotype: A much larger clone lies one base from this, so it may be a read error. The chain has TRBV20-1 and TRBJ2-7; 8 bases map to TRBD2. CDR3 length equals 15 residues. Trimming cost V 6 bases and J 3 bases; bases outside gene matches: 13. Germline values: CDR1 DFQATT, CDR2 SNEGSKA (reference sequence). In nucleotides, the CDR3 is TGCAGTGCCCTTGGGGTAGCGGGACGCTTCTACGAGCAGTACTTC. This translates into CSALGVAGRFYEQYF.

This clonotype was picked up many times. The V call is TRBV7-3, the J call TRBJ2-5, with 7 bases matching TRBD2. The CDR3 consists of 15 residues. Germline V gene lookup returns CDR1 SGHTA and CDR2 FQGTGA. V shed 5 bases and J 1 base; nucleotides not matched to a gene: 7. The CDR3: CASSPPGGGQETQYF. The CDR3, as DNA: TGTGCCAGCAGCCCTCCGGGAGGCGGCCAAGAGACCCAGTACTTC.

CDR3 DNA sequence: TGTGCCAGTAGTATTGAGGCCGCGAACACCGGGGAGCTGTTTTTT. The encoded protein is CASSIEAANTGELFF. J is TRBJ2-2 and V is TRBV19; D is uncertain. CDR3 size: 15 residues. CDR1 and CDR2 from the germline V gene are LNHDA and SQIVND (reference sequence). Trimming shortened V by 3 bases and J by 0 bases, and 8 bases separated the two germline ends.

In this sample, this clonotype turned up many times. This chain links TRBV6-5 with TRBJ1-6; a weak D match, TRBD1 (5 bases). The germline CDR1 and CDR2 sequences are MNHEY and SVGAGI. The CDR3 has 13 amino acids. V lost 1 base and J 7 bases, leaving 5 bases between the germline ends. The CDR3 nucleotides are TGTGCCAGCAGTTACTGGGGCAATTCACCCCTCCACTTT. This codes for CASSYWGNSPLHF.